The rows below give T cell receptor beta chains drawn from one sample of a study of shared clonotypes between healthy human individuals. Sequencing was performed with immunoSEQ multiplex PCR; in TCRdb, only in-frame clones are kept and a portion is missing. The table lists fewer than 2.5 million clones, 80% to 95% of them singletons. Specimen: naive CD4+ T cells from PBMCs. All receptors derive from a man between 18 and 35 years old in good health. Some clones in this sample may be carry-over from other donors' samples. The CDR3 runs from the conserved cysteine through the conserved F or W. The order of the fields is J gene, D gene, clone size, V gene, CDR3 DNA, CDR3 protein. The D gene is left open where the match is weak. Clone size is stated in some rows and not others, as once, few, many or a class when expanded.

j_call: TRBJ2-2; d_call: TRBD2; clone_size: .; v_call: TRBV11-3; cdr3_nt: TGTGCCAGCAGCCTGGGACTAGCGGCTAACACCGGGGAGCTGTTTTTT; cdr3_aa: CASSLGLAANTGELFF
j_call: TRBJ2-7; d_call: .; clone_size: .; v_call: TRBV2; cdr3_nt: TGTGCCAGCAGTGGACAGGTTGAGCAGTACTTC; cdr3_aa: CASSGQVEQYF
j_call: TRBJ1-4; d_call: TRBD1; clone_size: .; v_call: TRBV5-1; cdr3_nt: TGCGCCAGCAGCCGGGACAGGGGGCAGGGTGTGGAAAAACTGTTTTTT; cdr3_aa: CASSRDRGQGVEKLFF
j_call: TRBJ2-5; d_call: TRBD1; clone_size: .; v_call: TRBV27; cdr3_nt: TGTGCCAGCAGTTTAGGGACAGGAAAAGAGACCCAGTACTTC; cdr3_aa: CASSLGTGKETQYF
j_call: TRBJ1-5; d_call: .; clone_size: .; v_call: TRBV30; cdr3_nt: TGTGCCTGGCAAAGCTATAGCAATCAGCCCCAGCATTTT; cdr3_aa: CAWQSYSNQPQHF
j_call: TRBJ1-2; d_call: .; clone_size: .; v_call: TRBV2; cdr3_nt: TGTGCCAGCAGTGAGCTTAATTTATCACACCGGGTTTCCTATGGCTACACCTTC; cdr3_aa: CASSELNLSHRVSYGYTF
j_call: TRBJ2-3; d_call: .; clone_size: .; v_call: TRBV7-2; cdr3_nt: TGTGCCAGCAGCAATCTCTCTAGCACAGATACGCAGTATTTT; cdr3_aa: CASSNLSSTDTQYF
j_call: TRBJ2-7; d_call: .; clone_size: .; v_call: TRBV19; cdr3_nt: TGTGCCAGTAGCCGACAGCTAAGCTCCTACGAGCAGTACTTC; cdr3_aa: CASSRQLSSYEQYF
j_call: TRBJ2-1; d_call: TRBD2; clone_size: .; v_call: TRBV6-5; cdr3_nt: TGTGCCAGCAGTTATTGGGGACTAGCAAATGAGCAGTTCTTC; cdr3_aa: CASSYWGLANEQFF
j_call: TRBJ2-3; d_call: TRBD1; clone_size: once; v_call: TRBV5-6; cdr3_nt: TGTGCCAGCAGCCATGGGACAGCTAGCACAGATACGCAGTATTTT; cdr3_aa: CASSHGTASTDTQYF
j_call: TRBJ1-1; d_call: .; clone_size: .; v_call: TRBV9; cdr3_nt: TGTGCCAGCAGCGTAGGCCTGCCGGGAACTGAAGCTTTCTTT; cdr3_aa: CASSVGLPGTEAFF
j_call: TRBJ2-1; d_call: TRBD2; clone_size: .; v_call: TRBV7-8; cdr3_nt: TGTGCCAGCAGCCCCCAATCTAGCGGGAGCTACAATGAGCAGTTCTTC; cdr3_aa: CASSPQSSGSYNEQFF
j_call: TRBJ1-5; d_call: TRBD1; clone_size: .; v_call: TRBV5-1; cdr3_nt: TGCGCCAGCAGTTCAACAGGGGCTTACAATCAGCCCCAGCATTTT; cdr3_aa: CASSSTGAYNQPQHF
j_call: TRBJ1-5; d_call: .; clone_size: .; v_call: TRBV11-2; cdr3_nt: TGTGCCAGCAGCCGCACCCAGGATCAGCCCCAGCATTTT; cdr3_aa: CASSRTQDQPQHF
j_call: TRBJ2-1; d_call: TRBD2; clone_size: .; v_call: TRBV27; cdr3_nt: TGTGCCAGCAGTCCTAGCGGGATAAGCTCCTACAATGAGCAGTTCTTC; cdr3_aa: CASSPSGISSYNEQFF
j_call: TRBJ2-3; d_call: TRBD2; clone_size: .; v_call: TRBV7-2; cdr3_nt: TGTGCCAGCAGCATCACAGGGACTAGCGGGAGCGCAGATACGCAGTATTTT; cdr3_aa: CASSITGTSGSADTQYF
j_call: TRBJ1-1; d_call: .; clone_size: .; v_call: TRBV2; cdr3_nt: TGTGCCAGCATGTATCAACGGGACACTGAAGCTTTCTTT; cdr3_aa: CASMYQRDTEAFF
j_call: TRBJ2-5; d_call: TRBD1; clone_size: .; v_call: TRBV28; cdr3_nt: TGTGCCAATTCGGACAGGGCTGGGCAGACCCAGTACTTC; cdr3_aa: CANSDRAGQTQYF
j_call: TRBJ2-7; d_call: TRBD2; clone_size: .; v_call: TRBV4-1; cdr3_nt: TGCGCCAGCAGCCAAGAGGGACTAGCGGTCTACGAGCAGTACTTC; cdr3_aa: CASSQEGLAVYEQYF
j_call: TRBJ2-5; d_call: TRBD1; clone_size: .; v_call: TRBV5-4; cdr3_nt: TGTGCCAGCAGCGTCCCGGGACAGGGCTTGGAGACCCAGTACTTC; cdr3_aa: CASSVPGQGLETQYF
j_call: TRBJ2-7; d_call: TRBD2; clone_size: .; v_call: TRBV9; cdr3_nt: TGTGCCAGCAGCGGGGGGACTAGCGGGAAATACGAGCAGTACTTC; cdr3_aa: CASSGGTSGKYEQYF
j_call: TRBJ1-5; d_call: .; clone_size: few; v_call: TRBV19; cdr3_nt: TGTGCCAGTAGTCCGGCTCGGGACGGGACGTGGCCCCAGCATTTT; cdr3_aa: CASSPARDGTWPQHF
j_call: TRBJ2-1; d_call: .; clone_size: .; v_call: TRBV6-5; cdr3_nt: TGTGCCAGCAGTTATAATGACAATGAGCAGTTCTTC; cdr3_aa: CASSYNDNEQFF
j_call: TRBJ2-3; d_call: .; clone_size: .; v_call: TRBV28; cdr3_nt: TGTGCCAGCACCTCACTTCAAGATACGCAGTATTTT; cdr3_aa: CASTSLQDTQYF
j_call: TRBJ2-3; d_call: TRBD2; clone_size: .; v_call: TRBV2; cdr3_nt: TGTGCCAGCCTAGGACTAGCGGGTGGCACAGATACGCAGTATTTT; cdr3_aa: CASLGLAGGTDTQYF
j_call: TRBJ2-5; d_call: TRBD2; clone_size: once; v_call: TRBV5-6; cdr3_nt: TGTGCCAGCAGCTTGGGTACTAGCGGGAGCCAAGAGACCCAGTACTTC; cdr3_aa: CASSLGTSGSQETQYF
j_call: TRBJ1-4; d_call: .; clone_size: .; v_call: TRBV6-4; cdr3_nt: TGTTGTTTACGGGGGAGCGATGAAAAACTGTTTTTT; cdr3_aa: CCLRGSDEKLFF
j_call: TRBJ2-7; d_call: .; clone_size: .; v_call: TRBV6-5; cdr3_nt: TGTGCCAGCAGTTACTCAGGGTTCCCGCAGGACGAGCAGTACTTC; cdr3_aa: CASSYSGFPQDEQYF
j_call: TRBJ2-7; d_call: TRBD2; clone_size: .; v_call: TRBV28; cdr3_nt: TGTGCCAGCCAGACTAGCGGGAGGGCGAGCTCCTACGAGCAGTACTTC; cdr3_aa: CASQTSGRASSYEQYF
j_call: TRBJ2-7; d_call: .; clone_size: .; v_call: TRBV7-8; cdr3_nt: TGTGCCAGCAGCTACCGGCTCAGGGGAAGCTCCTACGAGCAGTACTTC; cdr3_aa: CASSYRLRGSSYEQYF
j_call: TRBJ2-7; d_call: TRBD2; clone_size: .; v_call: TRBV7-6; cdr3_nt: TGTGCCAGCAGCCACGGACTAGCGGGAGGGAACGAGCAGTACTTC; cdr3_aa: CASSHGLAGGNEQYF
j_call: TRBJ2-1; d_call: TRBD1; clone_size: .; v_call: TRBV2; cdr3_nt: TGTGCCAGCAGGGACGCGACAGGGGGCCTCCACCACCGTTTCCGCGGTGAGCAGTTCTTC; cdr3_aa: CASRDATGGLHHRFRGEQFF
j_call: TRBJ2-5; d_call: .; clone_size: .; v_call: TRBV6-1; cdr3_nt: TGTGCCAGCATCCTTAGTGGGGAAAGGGAGACCCAGTACTTC; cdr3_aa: CASILSGERETQYF
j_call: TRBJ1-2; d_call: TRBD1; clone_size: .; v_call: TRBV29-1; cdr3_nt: TGCAGCGTTGATCCCGAATGGTGGGACAGGGAGGGCTACACCTTC; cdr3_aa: CSVDPEWWDREGYTF
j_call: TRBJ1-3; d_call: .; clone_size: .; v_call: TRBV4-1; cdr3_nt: TGCGCCAGCAGCCAAGGGGGAGGGGGGATGGCTGGAAACACCATATATTTT; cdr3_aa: CASSQGGGGMAGNTIYF
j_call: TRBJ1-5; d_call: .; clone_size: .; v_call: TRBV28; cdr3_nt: TGTGCCAGCACGGTTAGAACAGGGTTCGGCAATCAGCCCCAGCATTTT; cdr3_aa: CASTVRTGFGNQPQHF
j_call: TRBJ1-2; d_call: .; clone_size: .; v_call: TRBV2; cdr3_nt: TGTGCCAGCAGTGAAAGGTCAGGGGCTGGCTACACCTTC; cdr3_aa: CASSERSGAGYTF
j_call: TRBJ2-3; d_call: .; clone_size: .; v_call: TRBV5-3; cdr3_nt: TGTGCCAGAAGCTGGGGGCAAGGCACAGATACGCAGTATTTT; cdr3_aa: CARSWGQGTDTQYF
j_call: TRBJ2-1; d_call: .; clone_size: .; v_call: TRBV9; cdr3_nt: TGTGCCAGCAGCGTAGATGGCCACTACAATGAGCAGTTCTTC; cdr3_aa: CASSVDGHYNEQFF
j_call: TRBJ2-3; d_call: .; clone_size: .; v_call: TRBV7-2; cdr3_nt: TGTGCCAGCAGCTCAGGACGAAAAGGGAGCACAGATACGCAGTATTTT; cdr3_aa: CASSSGRKGSTDTQYF
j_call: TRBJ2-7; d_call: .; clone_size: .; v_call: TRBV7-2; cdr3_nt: TGTGCCAGCAGCTTAGGAGGGCCCTACGAGCAGTACTTC; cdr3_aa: CASSLGGPYEQYF